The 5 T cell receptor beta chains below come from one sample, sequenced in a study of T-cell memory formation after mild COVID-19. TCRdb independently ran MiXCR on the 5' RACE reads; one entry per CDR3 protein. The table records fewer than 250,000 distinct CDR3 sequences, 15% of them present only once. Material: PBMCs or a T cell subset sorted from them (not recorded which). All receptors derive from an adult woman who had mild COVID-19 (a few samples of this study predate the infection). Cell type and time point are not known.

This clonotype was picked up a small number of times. The CDR3 loop is CASSPNDPRAETQYF. The CDR3 nucleotides are TGCGCCAGCAGCCCGAACGACCCCCGAGCTGAGACCCAGTACTTC. The chain joins TRBV5-1 to TRBJ2-5; no clear D gene. CDR3 size: 15 residues. The V and J ends lost 4 bases and 5 bases respectively, with 18 bases between them. The germline V gene encodes CDR1 SGHRS and CDR2 YFSETQ. Drawing the rest from reference TRBV5-1 and TRBJ2-5, the complete variable domain is KAGVTQTPRYLIKTRGQQVTLSCSPISGHRSVSWYQQTPGQGLQFLFEYFSETQRNKGNFPGRFSGRQFSNSRSEMNVSTLELGDSALYLCASSPNDPRAETQYFGPGTRLLVL.

The CDR3 nucleotides read TGTGCCAGCAGTGCGGACAGGGCAGGAAACACCATATATTTT. It specifies CASSADRAGNTIYF. The V and J genes are TRBV12-3 or TRBV12-4 and TRBJ1-3; TRBD1 matches 8 bases. The CDR3 has 14 residues. The V and J ends lost 5 bases and 4 bases, in that order; junction bases with no gene match: 4.

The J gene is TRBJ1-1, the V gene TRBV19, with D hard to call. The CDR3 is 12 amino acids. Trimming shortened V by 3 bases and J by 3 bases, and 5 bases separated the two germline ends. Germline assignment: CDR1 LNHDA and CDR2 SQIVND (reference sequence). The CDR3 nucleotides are TGTGCCAGTAGTATTTCCTACACTGAAGCTTTCTTT. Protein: CASSISYTEAFF.

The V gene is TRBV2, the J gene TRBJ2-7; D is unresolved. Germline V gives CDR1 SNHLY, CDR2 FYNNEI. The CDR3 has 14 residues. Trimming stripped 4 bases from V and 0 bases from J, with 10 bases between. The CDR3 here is CASSGVLSSYEQYF. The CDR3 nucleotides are TGTGCCAGCAGTGGAGTTCTTAGCTCCTACGAGCAGTACTTC.

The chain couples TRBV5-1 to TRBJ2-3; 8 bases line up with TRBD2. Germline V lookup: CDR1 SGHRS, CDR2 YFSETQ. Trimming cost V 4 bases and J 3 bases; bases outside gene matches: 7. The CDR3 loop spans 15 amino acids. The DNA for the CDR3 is TGCGCCAGCAGCGGACGGGGGGGCCCGACAGATACGCAGTATTTT. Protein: CASSGRGGPTDTQYF.